The 31 T cell receptor beta chains listed next were all sequenced from one sample in a study of blood T cell repertoires in COVID-19. Here immunoSEQ multiplex PCR was the method, and the copy in TCRdb shows in-frame clones only, minus some. The table includes under 300,000 clones, less than 85% detected once. Source material: peripheral blood. These receptors were obtained from an elderly woman with active or convalescent COVID-19.

The CDR3: CASSSSNYGYTF. The CDR3 DNA sequence: TGTGCCAGCAGTTCCAGTAACTATGGCTACACCTTC. The chain uses TRBV2 and TRBJ1-2; the D is unclear. V was clipped by 5 bases and J by 1 base, with 5 bases between them. The CDR3 runs to 12 residues. Germline V gives CDR1 SNHLY, CDR2 FYNNEI.

This clone was observed a single time. V usage is TRBV5-1 and J usage is TRBJ2-1; the match to TRBD1 covers 7 bases. V trimming: 0 bases; J trimming: 8 bases; junction bases outside the gene matches: 5. Germline values: CDR1 SGHRS, CDR2 YFSETQ. The CDR3 totals 14 residues. This chain's CDR3 is CASSLGGQSDEQFF. The CDR3 DNA is TGCGCCAGCAGCTTGGGGGGACAGAGCGATGAGCAGTTCTTC.

The chain uses TRBV11-1 and TRBJ2-5; no clear D gene. Per the germline V gene, CDR1 is SGHAT and CDR2 is FQDESV (reference sequence). V shed 2 bases and J shed 5 bases, with 15 bases lying between them. The length of the CDR3 is 15 residues. In DNA, the CDR3 is TGTGCCAGCAGCTTATTCATTTCAGGCCAGGAGACCCAGTACTTC. This codes for CASSLFISGQETQYF.

The rearrangement uses TRBV6-6 and TRBJ1-5; 11 bases are a match to TRBD1. V lost 8 bases to trimming and J lost 5 bases; unmatched junction nucleotides: 2. The CDR3 is made up of 13 amino acids. Per the germline V gene, CDR1 is MNHNY and CDR2 is SVGAGI (reference sequence). The CDR3 bases are TGTGCCAGCTTGGGACAGGGGGATCAGCCCCAGCATTTT. The encoded protein is CASLGQGDQPQHF.

CDR3 in amino acids: CAWTPGTNSGNTIYF. The CDR3 nucleotides are TGTGCCTGGACCCCCGGGACAAACTCTGGAAACACCATATATTTT. The chain employs TRBV30 and TRBJ1-3; a possible D gene is TRBD1 (6 bases). Germline V gene lookup returns CDR1 GTSNPN and CDR2 SVGIG (reference sequence). With 4 bases removed from V and 0 bases from J, the gap between germline ends came to 13 bases. The CDR3 contains 15 residues.

The chain has TRBV5-1 and TRBJ1-1, with D uncertain. Trimming cost V 7 bases and J 1 base, with 11 bases left between them. The CDR3 consists of 13 residues. Germline V gene lookup returns CDR1 SGHRS and CDR2 YFSETQ. CDR3 bases: TGCGCCAGCCGCCGGGGAGGGAACACTGAAGCTTTCTTT. Protein: CASRRGGNTEAFF. The complete variable domain, with remaining parts taken from reference TRBV5-1 and TRBJ1-1, reads KAGVTQTPRYLIKTRGQQVTLSCSPISGHRSVSWYQQTPGQGLQFLFEYFSETQRNKGNFPGRFSGRQFSNSRSEMNVSTLELGDSALYLCASRRGGNTEAFFGQGTRLTVV.

Note on this clone: This same CDR3 is encoded by further DNA sequences in the sample. The genes are TRBV5-1 and TRBJ1-1, with 7 nucleotides matching TRBD1. Per germline, CDR1 SGHRS and CDR2 YFSETQ. The CDR3 runs to 13 residues. Losses at the gene ends were 4 bases for V and 4 bases for J; bases not matched to a gene: 4. In DNA, the CDR3 is TGCGCCAGCAGCCTCCAGGGGGTCACTGAAGCTTTCTTT. This gives the protein CASSLQGVTEAFF.

J is TRBJ2-7 and V is TRBV19; tentative D call: TRBD1 (6 bases). Trimming stripped 3 bases from V and 2 bases from J, with 11 bases between. The CDR3 has 14 amino acids. Germline V gene data show CDR1 as LNHDA and CDR2 as SQIVND (reference sequence). CDR3 sequence reads: CASSIAGGPYEQYF. CDR3 DNA: TGTGCCAGTAGTATTGCTGGGGGCCCCTACGAGCAGTACTTC.

The chain is built from TRBV5-1 and TRBJ2-7, with 8 bases fitting TRBD1. The CDR3 has 14 residues. Germline CDR1 and CDR2: SGHRS and YFSETQ. The V gene end was trimmed by 4 bases and the J gene end by 3 bases; junction bases not matched to a gene: 6. In nucleotides, the CDR3 is TGCGCCAGCAGCCTGGACAGGGATCGCTACGAGCAGTACTTC. This translates into CASSLDRDRYEQYF.

This clone was seen ten or more times. The genes are TRBV2 and TRBJ2-5; D not certain. Germline V gene sequence: CDR1 SNHLY, CDR2 FYNNEI. This CDR3 comprises 12 residues. The V and J ends lost 6 bases and 8 bases respectively, with 13 bases between them. CDR3 residues: CASRPVVGTQYF. CDR3 nucleotide sequence: TGTGCCAGCAGACCAGTAGTGGGCACCCAGTACTTC.

V and J are TRBV6-2 or TRBV6-3 and TRBJ1-2; 7 bases fit TRBD1. From germline, CDR1 is MNHEY and CDR2 SVGEGT. The CDR3 runs 15 residues. V lost 6 bases, J lost 7 bases, and 14 bases stayed unmatched. In DNA form, the CDR3 reads TGTGCCAGCAGACCTCACGACAGGGAAGGGATTGGCTACACCTTC. Translated, it gives CASRPHDREGIGYTF.

The chain combines TRBV19 with TRBJ1-1; D is possibly TRBD1 (6 bases). Between the trimmed V and J ends, which lost 3 bases and 0 bases, there was a span of 11 bases. The CDR3 has 15 amino acids. The germline V gene encodes CDR1 LNHDA and CDR2 SQIVND (reference sequence). In DNA, the CDR3 is TGTGCCAGTAGTATTTCAGGGACACTGAACACTGAAGCTTTCTTT. It is translated as CASSISGTLNTEAFF.

The CDR3 sequence is CASSKHPTGLGNTIYF. CDR3 in DNA: TGTGCCAGTAGTAAACACCCGACAGGGCTCGGAAACACCATATATTTT. V and J are TRBV19 and TRBJ1-3; 7 bases fit TRBD1. CDR1 and CDR2 from the germline V gene are LNHDA and SQIVND (reference sequence). The CDR3 totals 16 residues. The V and J ends lost 4 bases and 4 bases, in that order; junction bases with no gene match: 10.

The rearrangement joins TRBV28 to TRBJ1-1; D might be TRBD1 (6 bases). V was cut by 6 bases and J by 1 base, with 12 bases left in between. The germline V gene encodes CDR1 MDHEN and CDR2 SYDVKM. This CDR3 is 14 amino acids long. The CDR3 reads CASSGGAANTEAFF. CDR3 nucleotide sequence: TGTGCCAGCAGCGGGGGGGCGGCGAACACTGAAGCTTTCTTT. Full variable domain (remainder filled in from reference TRBV28 and TRBJ1-1): DVKVTQSSRYLVKRTGEKVFLECVQDMDHENMFWYRQDPGLGLRLIYFSYDVKMKEKGDIPEGYSVSREKKERFSLILESASTNQTSMYLCASSGGAANTEAFFGQGTRLTVV.

A remark on this clone: An end of the junction differs from the germline gene, which may be a read error. The chain has TRBV29-1 and TRBJ1-2, with D possibly being TRBD1 (6 bases). Germline lookup yields CDR1 SQVTM and CDR2 ANQGSEA. This CDR3 has 8 amino acids. The CDR3 region is CSVDYGTF. The CDR3 DNA reads as TGCAGCGTTGACTACGGGACATTC.

CDR3 nucleotides: TGCGCCAGCAGCTTGGCGCCGGGGGGGGGCCGGATCTACGAGCAGTACTTC. Its protein product is CASSLAPGGGRIYEQYF. J is TRBJ2-7 and V is TRBV5-1, with 8 positions matching TRBD2. CDR1 and CDR2 from the germline V gene are SGHRS and YFSETQ. Losses at the gene ends were 0 bases for V and 3 bases for J; bases not matched to a gene: 11. CDR3 length: 17 amino acids.

The J gene is TRBJ1-2, the V gene TRBV28, with a weak D call TRBD1 (6 bases). The germline V and J ends were trimmed by 5 bases and 4 bases, with 14 bases remaining between them. CDR3 length equals 14 residues. Germline V gene sequence: CDR1 MDHEN, CDR2 SYDVKM. CDR3 DNA: TGTGCCAGCAGTACAGGGTCGCAAAGCTATGGCTACACCTTC. Protein sequence: CASSTGSQSYGYTF.

A word on this clone: The same CDR3 can be traced to other DNA sequences in this sample. V usage is TRBV5-1 and J usage is TRBJ2-3; D is unresolved. The CDR3 covers 12 residues. The germline gives CDR1 SGHRS, CDR2 YFSETQ. The V and J ends lost 4 bases and 2 bases respectively, with 5 bases between them. In DNA form, the CDR3 reads TGCGCCAGCAGCCCCAACACAGATACGCAGTATTTT. As protein: CASSPNTDTQYF.

V gene TRBV6-1 combines with J gene TRBJ2-2; TRBD1 is a possible D gene (6 bases). Trimming stripped 2 bases from V and 0 bases from J, with 10 bases between. The CDR3 length is 16 residues. Per germline, CDR1 MNHNS and CDR2 SASEGT. CDR3 region: CASSESYRANTGELFF. The DNA for the CDR3 is TGTGCCAGCAGTGAAAGTTACAGGGCGAACACCGGGGAGCTGTTTTTT.

V gene TRBV7-9 combines with J gene TRBJ1-6; the match to TRBD1 covers 11 bases. Trimming removed 5 bases from V and 10 bases from J; junction bases left unmatched: 10. Germline V lookup: CDR1 SEHNR, CDR2 FQNEAQ (reference sequence). This CDR3 has 16 residues. The CDR3 region is CASSARGQGAGSPLHF. The CDR3 DNA follows: TGTGCCAGCAGCGCAAGAGGACAGGGGGCAGGATCACCCCTCCACTTT.

This clone was seen more than once but under ten times. The V call is TRBV6-5, the J call TRBJ2-3; D is ambiguous. Deletions cut 0 bases from V and 0 bases from J, with 7 bases between. The CDR3 has 15 amino acids. The germline V gene encodes CDR1 MNHEY and CDR2 SVGAGI. Here the CDR3 reads CASSYSPDSTDTQYF. CDR3 DNA sequence: TGTGCCAGCAGTTACTCGCCAGATAGCACAGATACGCAGTATTTT.

CDR3: CASSRTGGNEQFF. As DNA, the CDR3 is TGTGCCAGCAGCAGGACAGGAGGCAATGAGCAGTTCTTC. The J gene is TRBJ2-1, the V gene TRBV6-2 or TRBV6-3; 7 nucleotides match TRBD1. CDR3 size: 13 residues. The trim removed 6 bases at V and 6 bases at J, leaving 5 bases unmatched. Germline lookup yields CDR1 MNHEY and CDR2 SVGEGT.

This sequence joins TRBV28 and TRBJ1-6; D gene ambiguous. Per the germline V gene, CDR1 is MDHEN and CDR2 is SYDVKM. The germline V and J ends were trimmed by 7 bases and 2 bases, with 6 bases remaining between them. This CDR3 has 13 amino acids. The CDR3 nucleotides read TGTGCCAGCACCGTTCCCTATAATTCACCCCTCCACTTT. This codes for CASTVPYNSPLHF.

The chain employs TRBV5-4 and TRBJ2-7; D might be TRBD1 (5 bases). The CDR3 is 15 residues long. Between the trimmed V and J ends, which lost 1 base and 1 base, there was a span of 12 bases. The V gene's germline CDR1 is SGHNT and CDR2 YYREEE (reference sequence). The CDR3 DNA reads as TGTGCCAGCAGCTTGTCCCAGGGTCTGTCCTACGAGCAGTACTTC. Translating it yields CASSLSQGLSYEQYF.

CDR3 residues: CASSERDSPTDTQYF. In nucleotides, the CDR3 is TGTGCCAGCAGTGAAAGGGACAGCCCCACAGATACGCAGTATTTT. The rearrangement links TRBV6-1 to TRBJ2-3, with TRBD1 matching 7 bases. With V trimmed by 2 bases and J by 2 bases, 4 bases remained unmatched. The CDR3 has 15 residues. Germline CDR1 reads MNHNS; CDR2 reads SASEGT.

A few counts support this clone. The rearrangement uses TRBV21-1 and TRBJ1-2; the table gives TRBD1 as D, unverified against the DNA. TRBV21-1 represents a pseudogene. The CDR3 covers 15 residues. The CDR3 reads CASSGRQGTCYGYTF. In DNA, the CDR3 is TGTGCCAGCAGCGGGCGACAGGGAACTTGCTATGGCTACACCTTC.

This chain links TRBV3-1 (or the pseudogene TRBV3-2) with TRBJ1-1; no clear D gene. There are 15 residues in the CDR3. The germline gives CDR1 LGHDT, CDR2 YNNKEL (reference sequence). V gave up 1 base and J gave up 1 base, with 10 bases separating them. The CDR3 here is CASSQVISGNTEAFF. CDR3 coding DNA: TGTGCCAGCAGCCAAGTTATTTCAGGGAACACTGAAGCTTTCTTT.

The rearrangement links TRBV28 to TRBJ1-1, with a possible D match to TRBD1 (6 bases). The CDR3 spans 13 residues. V lost 7 bases, J lost 4 bases, and 13 bases lay in between. The germline CDR1 and CDR2 sequences are MDHEN and SYDVKM. CDR3 loop: CASNREGGTEAFF. CDR3 in DNA: TGTGCCAGCAACAGGGAGGGGGGCACTGAAGCTTTCTTT.

This clone is a singleton in its sample. J is TRBJ1-6 and V is TRBV15, with no clear D. This CDR3 has 14 amino acids. CDR1 is LNHNV, CDR2 YYDKDF, per germline (reference sequence). Trimming shortened V by 1 base and J by 9 bases, and 10 bases separated the two germline ends. In DNA form, the CDR3 reads TGTGCCACCAGCAGAGGGACTCTAAGTTCACCCCTCCACTTT. Its translation: CATSRGTLSSPLHF.

This chain joins TRBV5-5 and TRBJ1-6, with D uncertain. Trimming took 0 bases from V and 8 from J, leaving 18 bases between them. This CDR3 comprises 17 residues. Germline V lookup: CDR1 SGHKS, CDR2 YYEKEE (reference sequence). The CDR3 here is CASSLVQLGRRDSPLHF. The DNA of the CDR3 is TGTGCCAGCAGCTTGGTACAGCTGGGCAGAAGAGATTCACCCCTCCACTTT.

The gene calls are TRBV5-4 and TRBJ2-3; 12 nucleotides match TRBD2. This CDR3 has 18 residues. Unmatched junction bases numbered 6, after V lost 0 bases and J lost 1 base. CDR1 and CDR2 from the germline V gene are SGHNT and YYREEE (reference sequence). The DNA for the CDR3 is TGTGCCAGCAGCTTGGTCACTAGCGGGGGGAGGGGCACAGATACGCAGTATTTT. Residues: CASSLVTSGGRGTDTQYF. The full variable domain, rest sourced from reference TRBV5-4 and TRBJ2-3, is ETGVTQSPTHLIKTRGQQVTLRCSSQSGHNTVSWYQQALGQGPQFIFQYYREEENGRGNFPPRFSGLQFPNYSSELNVNALELDDSALYLCASSLVTSGGRGTDTQYFGPGTRLTVL.